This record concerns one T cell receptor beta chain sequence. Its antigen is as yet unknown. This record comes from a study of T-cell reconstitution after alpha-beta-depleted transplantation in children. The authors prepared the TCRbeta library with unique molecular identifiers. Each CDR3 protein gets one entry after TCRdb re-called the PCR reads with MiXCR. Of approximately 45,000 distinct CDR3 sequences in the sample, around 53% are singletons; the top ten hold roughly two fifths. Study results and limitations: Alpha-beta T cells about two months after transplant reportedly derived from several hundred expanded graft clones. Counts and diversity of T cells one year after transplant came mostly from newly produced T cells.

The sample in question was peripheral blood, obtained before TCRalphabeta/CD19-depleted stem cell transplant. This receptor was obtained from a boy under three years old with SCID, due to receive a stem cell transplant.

The CDR3 sequence is CASSSHRGPSEQYF. In DNA form, the CDR3 reads TGTGCCAGCAGCTCGCATAGAGGCCCCTCCGAGCAGTACTTC. The chain uses TRBV7-8 and TRBJ2-7; no clear D gene. The CDR3 consists of 14 residues. The V end was cut by 4 bases, the J end by 6 bases, with 16 bases between. Germline V gives CDR1 SGHVS, CDR2 FQNEAQ. Full variable domain (rest looked up from reference TRBV7-8 and TRBJ2-7): GAGVSQSPRYKVAKRGQDVALRCDPISGHVSLFWYQQALGQGPEFLTYFQNEAQLDKSGLPSDRFFAERPEGSVSTLKIQRTQQEDSAVYLCASSSHRGPSEQYFGPGTRLTVT.